This T cell receptor (beta chain) derives from a study of T cell repertoires in cytomegalovirus infection. Study-level information: Based on public TCR beta signatures, there were indications of CMV infection and of a matching HLA type.

TCRdb reprocessed the reads via MiXCR and lists one record per CDR3 protein. There are approximately 250,000 distinct CDR3 sequences in the sample; around 6.6% occur only once, and under 7.5% lies in the top ten. CDR1 LGHNA and CDR2 YSLEER come from the germline V gene. The ends were cut back, 0 bases at V and 10 bases at J, with 13 bases in the middle. This CDR3 region has 15 residues. Overall study findings and caveats: There were HLA-C-restricted CMV-specific TCR beta clonotypes dominating the ex vivo response. Summed frequency of public TCR beta families distinguished CMV carriers with the relevant HLA.

This clonotype was seen at least ten times. Its antigen remains unidentified. This receptor was identified in a human donor in good health (CMV status not recorded). Some clones in this sample may be carry-over from other donors' samples. The chain is built from TRBV4-3 and TRBJ1-6; D is uncertain. Sequenced: PBMCs. CDR3 sequence (DNA): TGCGCCAGCAGCCAAGATATTACCCAGCGATCACCCCTCCACTTT. Its translation: CASSQDITQRSPLHF.